These 5 T cell receptor beta chains were all obtained from the same sample, sequenced in a study of cytomegalovirus exposure and HLA in healthy donors. The primer mix had 60 Vbeta and 13 Jbeta primers. Repertoires were generated with immunoSEQ multiplex PCR, while TCRdb's copy carries only in-frame clones and drops some. The table has 100,000 to 150,000 clones, roughly 79% seen once. Sequencing was performed on PBMCs. Source of these receptors: a man younger than 35 in good health and CMV-seronegative.

The rearrangement joins TRBV27 to TRBJ2-1; no firm D call. The CDR3 sequence is 13 residues long. Per germline, CDR1 MNHEY and CDR2 SMNVEV (reference sequence). The V gene lost 1 base and the J gene lost 9 bases, with 10 bases spanning the gap. CDR3 nucleotide sequence: TGTGCCAGCAGTTTATACTCTTCAGGTGAGCAGTTCTTC. Translating gives CASSLYSSGEQFF.

The V call is TRBV19, the J call TRBJ2-7; maybe TRBD1 (5 bases). The germline V gene encodes CDR1 LNHDA and CDR2 SQIVND (reference sequence). V was shortened by 6 bases and J by 3 bases, with 6 bases between the two germline ends. The CDR3 loop spans 11 amino acids. The chain's CDR3 is CASSDSYEQYF. For the CDR3, the DNA is TGTGCCAGTAGCGACAGCTACGAGCAGTACTTC.

The chain carries TRBV7-2 and TRBJ1-1, with no clear D. The CDR3 contains 13 residues. The V end was cut by 2 bases, the J end by 5 bases, with 9 bases between. Germline V gene lookup returns CDR1 SGHTA and CDR2 FQGNSA. CDR3 sequence (DNA): TGTGCCAGCAGCTTATCCGTTTTTACTGAAGCTTTCTTT. The encoded protein is CASSLSVFTEAFF.

The V gene is TRBV4-3, the J gene TRBJ1-3; D unclear. Germline V gene sequence: CDR1 LGHNA, CDR2 YSLEER. CDR3 length equals 16 residues. The V gene lost 0 bases and the J gene lost 0 bases, with 9 bases spanning the gap. The CDR3: CASSQEVAGSGNTIYF. In DNA form, the CDR3 reads TGCGCCAGCAGCCAAGAGGTGGCAGGCTCTGGAAACACCATATATTTT.

This chain uses TRBV9 with TRBJ2-3; D is possibly TRBD2 (5 bases). V was cut by 2 bases and J by 5 bases, with 21 bases left in between. Per the germline V gene, CDR1 is SGDLS and CDR2 is YYNGEE. This CDR3 has 17 amino acids. CDR3 amino acids: CASSVKSRVTEGDTQYF. The DNA for the CDR3 is TGTGCCAGCAGCGTCAAGTCCCGGGTTACAGAGGGAGATACGCAGTATTTT.